The 21 T cell receptor beta chains listed next were all sequenced from one sample in a study of cytomegalovirus exposure and HLA in healthy donors. The PCR used 60 Vbeta and 13 Jbeta primers. The protocol was immunoSEQ multiplex PCR, while the TCRdb copy is restricted to in-frame clones and leaves out a portion. This repertoire shows about 110,000 clones, around three quarters found once; its top ten account for roughly 0.92%. What was sequenced was PBMCs. The receptor source for this set is a woman aged 25 to 45 in good health and CMV-seronegative.

V and J are TRBV6-6 and TRBJ1-4; the match to TRBD1 covers 7 bases. This CDR3 contains 14 residues. Germline CDR1 reads MNHNY; CDR2 reads SVGAGI (reference sequence). V trimming: 5 bases; J trimming: 4 bases; junction bases outside the gene matches: 4. CDR3: CASSPRGSNEKLFF. The CDR3, as DNA: TGTGCCAGCAGTCCCAGGGGGAGTAATGAAAAACTGTTTTTT.

This chain joins TRBV15 and TRBJ2-2, with D unclear. The CDR3 is 16 residues long. Per the germline V gene, CDR1 is LNHNV and CDR2 is YYDKDF (reference sequence). The germline V and J ends were trimmed by 2 bases and 0 bases, with 10 bases remaining between them. CDR3 residues: CATSRHGPSNTGELFF. CDR3 sequence (DNA): TGTGCCACCAGCAGACATGGCCCCTCGAACACCGGGGAGCTGTTTTTT.

The chain recombines TRBV30 with TRBJ1-1; D is perhaps TRBD1 (5 bases). This CDR3 comprises 11 residues. Germline V gene sequence: CDR1 GTSNPN, CDR2 SVGIG (reference sequence). V gave up 4 bases and J gave up 8 bases, with 11 bases separating them. CDR3 in amino acids: CAWKGQGEAFF. DNA for the CDR3: TGTGCCTGGAAGGGGCAGGGCGAAGCTTTCTTT.

The chain combines TRBV19 with TRBJ1-4; no firm D call. Germline V gives CDR1 LNHDA, CDR2 SQIVND (reference sequence). V lost 3 bases and J lost 0, with 8 bases in between. The CDR3 spans 15 residues. The CDR3 DNA reads as TGTGCCAGTAGTATCATCGGTCCAACTAATGAAAAACTGTTTTTT. Its translation: CASSIIGPTNEKLFF.

The V call is TRBV5-1, the J call TRBJ2-3, with a tentative D call TRBD2 (6 bases). V was trimmed by 0 bases and J by 6 bases, leaving 11 bases between them. The CDR3 extends over 14 amino acids. Germline values: CDR1 SGHRS, CDR2 YFSETQ. This CDR3 reads CASSLALGLDTQYF. CDR3 DNA: TGCGCCAGCAGCTTGGCCCTGGGACTCGATACGCAGTATTTT.

This clone was observed a few times. The chain recombines TRBV2 with TRBJ2-1; 8 bases are shared with TRBD2. The CDR3 length is 15 residues. The J segment lost 4 bases and the V segment lost 6 bases, leaving 8 bases of the junction unmatched. Germline V gene data show CDR1 as SNHLY and CDR2 as FYNNEI. The DNA for the CDR3 is TGTGCCAGCAGCTGGGGACTAGTGGGTTACAATGAGCAGTTCTTC. It is translated as CASSWGLVGYNEQFF.

The chain employs TRBV6-1 and TRBJ1-5; TRBD1 matches at 8 bases. The CDR3 is 15 residues long. Germline CDR1 MNHNS, CDR2 SASEGT. V shed 8 bases, J shed 5 bases, and the junction held 11 bases outside the gene matches. This CDR3 reads CASLAAPGGYQPQHF. Written as DNA, the CDR3 is TGTGCCAGCCTGGCCGCCCCAGGGGGCTATCAGCCCCAGCATTTT.

The chain recombines TRBV29-1 with TRBJ2-2; D call uncertain. The length of the CDR3 is 12 residues. Germline values: CDR1 SQVTM, CDR2 ANQGSEA. V lost 7 bases and J 6 bases, leaving 12 bases between the germline ends. The CDR3 DNA sequence: TGCAGCGCAATCCTACGGTCCGGGGAGCTGTTTTTT. This gives the protein CSAILRSGELFF.

This clone was observed once. This chain links TRBV6-1 with TRBJ2-5; D is perhaps TRBD2 (6 bases). Germline V CDR1 and CDR2: MNHNS, SASEGT. Trimming took off 6 bases at V and 9 bases at J, with 17 bases between the two ends. CDR3 length: 13 amino acids. CDR3 loop: CASRLRDSQSQYF. The CDR3 region has the DNA TGTGCCAGCAGACTCCGGGACTCCCAATCCCAGTACTTC.

The chain is built from TRBV5-1 and TRBJ1-1; 12 bases agree with TRBD1. The ends lost 0 bases at V and 0 bases at J; junction bases unmatched: 3. Germline CDR1 is SGHRS and CDR2 is YFSETQ. There are 17 residues in the CDR3. The CDR3 bases are TGCGCCAGCAGCTTGGGAGGGACAGGGGGCTTGAACACTGAAGCTTTCTTT. Its translation is CASSLGGTGGLNTEAFF.

This chain links TRBV7-2 with TRBJ1-1; D gene unclear. CDR3 length: 15 residues. Trimming pared 4 bases from V and 1 base from J, leaving 13 bases between. Germline V CDR1 and CDR2: SGHTA, FQGNSA. The CDR3 DNA is TGTGCCAGCAGCTGGTTGGACTTCACGAACACTGAAGCTTTCTTT. This sequence encodes CASSWLDFTNTEAFF.

A few counts support this clone. J is TRBJ1-2 and V is TRBV25-1, with a possible D match to TRBD1 (5 bases). The CDR3 runs to 13 residues. Trimming stripped 1 base from V and 6 bases from J, with 9 bases between. The germline V gene encodes CDR1 MGHDK and CDR2 SYGVNS. CDR3 sequence: CASSESRVHGYTF. The CDR3 DNA is TGTGCCAGCAGTGAATCCAGGGTCCATGGCTACACCTTC.

The J gene is TRBJ2-7, the V gene TRBV6-5; TRBD2 aligns across 13 bases. Per germline, CDR1 MNHEY and CDR2 SVGAGI. The V segment lost 6 bases and the J segment 12 bases; nucleotides outside the gene matches: 2. The CDR3 sequence is 11 residues long. CDR3 amino acids: CASRGLAGLYF. In DNA, the CDR3 is TGTGCCAGCAGGGGACTAGCGGGGCTGTACTTC.

This chain joins TRBV4-2 and TRBJ1-2; D call uncertain. The germline gives CDR1 LGHNA, CDR2 YNFKEQ. V dropped 1 base and J dropped 2 bases, with 11 bases sitting between them. The CDR3 length is 15 residues. CDR3 region: CASSQAGKSNYGYTF. The CDR3 coding sequence is TGTGCCAGCAGCCAAGCTGGCAAGTCCAACTATGGCTACACCTTC.

This sequence joins TRBV5-8 and TRBJ1-6, with D possibly being TRBD1 (5 bases). The V and J ends lost 4 bases and 8 bases respectively, with 13 bases between them. Germline values: CDR1 SGHTS, CDR2 YDEGEE. The CDR3 extends over 14 amino acids. The DNA for the CDR3 is TGTGCCAGCAGCGCGGGGGGAATTTATTCACCCCTCCACTTT. Amino acids: CASSAGGIYSPLHF.

This chain links TRBV7-3 with TRBJ1-5; D may be TRBD1 (5 bases). Deletions cut 5 bases from V and 0 bases from J, with 11 bases between. Per the germline V gene, CDR1 is SGHTA and CDR2 is FQGTGA. The CDR3 has 15 residues. The CDR3 nucleotides are TGTGCCAGCAGCCGCGACAGCGCTAGCAATCAGCCCCAGCATTTT. Its translation is CASSRDSASNQPQHF.

The rearrangement joins TRBV27 to TRBJ2-7; D uncertain. V was cut by 3 bases and J by 2 bases, with 8 bases left in between. The germline V gene encodes CDR1 MNHEY and CDR2 SMNVEV (reference sequence). CDR3 length: 13 amino acids. CDR3 coding DNA: TGTGCCAGCAGTTTCGGTACGACCTACGAGCAGTACTTC. Amino acid sequence: CASSFGTTYEQYF.

The rearrangement uses TRBV7-8 and TRBJ1-1, with a tentative D call TRBD1 (5 bases). With 0 bases removed from V and 5 bases from J, the gap between germline ends came to 10 bases. CDR1 and CDR2 from the germline V gene are SGHVS and FQNEAQ. The CDR3 has 14 amino acids. CDR3 loop: CASSLASRGTEAFF. The DNA for the CDR3 is TGTGCCAGCAGCTTAGCGTCACGGGGGACTGAAGCTTTCTTT.

V gene TRBV7-9 combines with J gene TRBJ2-5; D is undetermined. The ends were cut back, 4 bases at V and 2 bases at J, with 14 bases in the middle. The germline gives CDR1 SEHNR, CDR2 FQNEAQ (reference sequence). This CDR3 has 15 residues. The CDR3, as DNA: TGTGCCAGCAGCTCCCTTGAGGTCGGACAAGAGACCCAGTACTTC. It codes for CASSSLEVGQETQYF.

The chain recombines TRBV7-6 with TRBJ2-7; 10 bases are shared with TRBD1. The V gene end was trimmed by 3 bases and the J gene end by 7 bases; junction bases not matched to a gene: 3. The CDR3 loop spans 13 amino acids. Germline V gives CDR1 SGHVS, CDR2 FNYEAQ. The CDR3 sequence is CASSFGQGGEQYF. As DNA, the CDR3 is TGTGCCAGCAGCTTCGGACAGGGGGGAGAGCAGTACTTC.

CDR3 sequence (DNA): TGTGCCAGCAGCTTAGTAGGAGTGACAGGGGATTACACTGAAGCTTTCTTT. Residues: CASSLVGVTGDYTEAFF. The V gene is TRBV11-3, the J gene TRBJ1-1, with 8 bases lining up with TRBD1. Germline CDR1 is SGHNT and CDR2 is YENEEA. This CDR3 has 17 amino acids. The V and J ends lost 1 base and 3 bases, in that order; junction bases with no gene match: 10.